The 29 T cell receptor beta chains below all came from one sample that was sequenced in a study of blood T cell repertoires in COVID-19. The data were produced by immunoSEQ multiplex PCR, yet TCRdb's version contains in-frame clones alone and is incomplete. The table includes 150,000 to 200,000 clones, approximately 83% detected once. Sequencing was carried out using peripheral blood. The receptors stem from a man between 60 and 75 years old with acute or convalescent COVID-19.

The chain uses TRBV28 and TRBJ1-1, with 9 positions matching TRBD1. Germline V gene data show CDR1 as MDHEN and CDR2 as SYDVKM. This CDR3 is built from 16 residues. Losses at the gene ends were 5 bases for V and 4 bases for J; bases not matched to a gene: 11. CDR3 region: CASSAVQGATGTEAFF. In DNA form, the CDR3 reads TGTGCCAGCAGTGCGGTACAGGGGGCGACGGGCACTGAAGCTTTCTTT.

V is TRBV5-1 and J is TRBJ2-1; TRBD2 aligns across 7 bases. The CDR3 is 16 amino acids. With V trimmed by 4 bases and J by 6 bases, 13 bases remained unmatched. Germline V gene data show CDR1 as SGHRS and CDR2 as YFSETQ. The CDR3 DNA reads TGCGCCAGCAGCCCGATGTTTGGCGGGAGCCCCAATGAGCAGTTCTTC. Its protein is CASSPMFGGSPNEQFF.

This chain joins TRBV5-1 and TRBJ2-1; 10 nucleotides line up with TRBD2. In germline, CDR1 is SGHRS, CDR2 YFSETQ. The CDR3 covers 18 residues. Trimming at V came to 4 bases and at J to 4 bases, leaving 14 bases not matched to a gene. In DNA form, the CDR3 reads TGCGCCAGCAGCCCGCGGACTAGCGGATCTACCATTTACAATGAGCAGTTCTTC. Its protein product is CASSPRTSGSTIYNEQFF.

This clone is a singleton in its sample. The CDR3 DNA reads TGTGCCACCAGCAGAGATCCTGGGGACTCGCAGTTCTTC. This sequence encodes CATSRDPGDSQFF. The chain uses TRBV15 and TRBJ2-1; TRBD2 might be the D (6 bases). The CDR3 runs 13 residues. Trimming shortened V by 0 bases and J by 12 bases, and 12 bases separated the two germline ends. CDR1 LNHNV and CDR2 YYDKDF come from the germline V gene (reference sequence). Full variable domain (rest looked up from reference TRBV15 and TRBJ2-1): DAMVIQNPRYQVTQFGKPVTLSCSQTLNHNVMYWYQQKSSQAPKLLFHYYDKDFNNEADTPDNFQSRRPNTSFCFLDIRSPGLGDTAMYLCATSRDPGDSQFFGPGTRLTVL.

There are a few counts of this clone. The chain is built from TRBV5-5 and TRBJ1-5; 8 nucleotides agree with TRBD1. Germline CDR1 SGHKS, CDR2 YYEKEE (reference sequence). There are 16 residues in the CDR3. Losses at the gene ends were 4 bases for V and 0 bases for J; bases not matched to a gene: 6. CDR3 amino acids: CASSQGTGLSNQPQHF. CDR3 nucleotide sequence: TGTGCCAGCAGCCAAGGGACAGGCCTTAGCAATCAGCCCCAGCATTTT.

The V call is TRBV12-1, the J call TRBJ2-7; the table names TRBD2, a call not compared with the DNA. TRBV12-1 is a known pseudogene. This CDR3 contains 19 residues. CDR3 in amino acids: CASSFEDRGGLAGCWEQYF. CDR3 nucleotides: TGTGCCAGCAGCTTTGAGGACAGGGGAGGACTAGCGGGATGTTGGGAGCAGTACTTC.

This chain links TRBV3-1 (or the pseudogene TRBV3-2) with TRBJ1-1, with D possibly matching TRBD1 (5 bases). The V and J ends lost 6 bases and 3 bases respectively, with 8 bases between them. The CDR3 spans 12 residues. The germline gives CDR1 LGHDT, CDR2 YNNKEL (reference sequence). The CDR3 nucleotides are TGTGCCAGCAGAGGGGTGCACACTGAAGCTTTCTTT. The encoded protein is CASRGVHTEAFF.

This chain joins TRBV2 and TRBJ1-5, with D perhaps matching TRBD1 (6 bases). CDR1 and CDR2 from the germline V gene are SNHLY and FYNNEI. The CDR3 is 13 amino acids. The V end lost 9 bases, the J end lost 3 bases, and 12 bases lay between the germline ends. As DNA, the CDR3 is TGTGCCAGTCTACAGGGCCTCAATCAGCCCCAGCATTTT. Amino acids: CASLQGLNQPQHF.

V is TRBV6-6 and J is TRBJ2-7; possible D gene TRBD2, 6 bases. Germline CDR1 reads MNHNY; CDR2 reads SVGAGI (reference sequence). The CDR3 runs to 14 residues. V was cut by 5 bases and J by 0 bases, with 11 bases left in between. CDR3 loop: CASSPPGLSYEQYF. Written as DNA, the CDR3 is TGTGCCAGCAGTCCCCCGGGACTCTCCTACGAGCAGTACTTC.

J is TRBJ1-5 and V is TRBV10-3, with TRBD1 matching over 8 bases. V shed 0 bases, J shed 2 bases, and the junction held 0 bases outside the gene matches. Germline lookup yields CDR1 ENHRY and CDR2 SYGVKD. The CDR3 loop spans 15 amino acids. In DNA, the CDR3 is TGTGCCATCAGTGAGTCGGACAGGGGCAATCAGCCCCAGCATTTT. Its protein is CAISESDRGNQPQHF.

The chain employs TRBV5-1 and TRBJ2-1; D is perhaps TRBD2 (5 bases). The V and J ends lost 4 bases and 7 bases respectively, with 12 bases between them. This CDR3 is 13 amino acids long. From germline, CDR1 is SGHRS and CDR2 YFSETQ. This chain's CDR3 is CASSPPGKNEQFF. CDR3 bases: TGCGCCAGCAGCCCCCCGGGGAAGAATGAGCAGTTCTTC. Supplemented by reference TRBV5-1 and TRBJ2-1, the full variable domain reads KAGVTQTPRYLIKTRGQQVTLSCSPISGHRSVSWYQQTPGQGLQFLFEYFSETQRNKGNFPGRFSGRQFSNSRSEMNVSTLELGDSALYLCASSPPGKNEQFFGPGTRLTVL.

This clone was counted a single time. The chain uses TRBV7-8 and TRBJ2-2; 7 bases line up with TRBD1. Germline V gene sequence: CDR1 SGHVS, CDR2 FQNEAQ. With 2 bases clipped from V and 4 bases from J, the junction kept 7 bases outside the gene matches. The CDR3 is 16 amino acids. The CDR3 nucleotides read TGTGCCAGCAGCTTACGTAGACAGGGTGGCACCGGGGAGCTGTTTTTT. Encoded protein: CASSLRRQGGTGELFF. Full variable domain (remainder filled in from reference TRBV7-8 and TRBJ2-2): GAGVSQSPRYKVAKRGQDVALRCDPISGHVSLFWYQQALGQGPEFLTYFQNEAQLDKSGLPSDRFFAERPEGSVSTLKIQRTQQEDSAVYLCASSLRRQGGTGELFFGEGSRLTVL.

The chain employs TRBV4-1 and TRBJ2-5; 10 nucleotides match TRBD1. Germline CDR1 reads MGHRA; CDR2 reads YSYEKL. The CDR3 runs to 16 residues. With V trimmed by 5 bases and J by 0 bases, 6 bases remained unmatched. The CDR3 reads CASSLRTGGNQETQYF. CDR3 DNA sequence: TGCGCCAGCAGCTTACGGACAGGGGGGAACCAAGAGACCCAGTACTTC.

The chain employs TRBV3-1 (or the pseudogene TRBV3-2) and TRBJ1-4; D unclear. The V and J ends lost 6 bases and 5 bases respectively, with 16 bases between them. The CDR3 sequence is 15 residues long. Germline V gene lookup returns CDR1 LGHDT and CDR2 YNNKEL (reference sequence). Here the CDR3 DNA reads TGTGCCAGCAGGTCGGGGATCTTACCCAATGAAAAACTGTTTTTT. Protein: CASRSGILPNEKLFF.

The CDR3 is CASTAGGADEAFF. Written as DNA, the CDR3 is TGTGCCAGCACGGCGGGGGGCGCAGATGAAGCTTTCTTT. V usage is TRBV28 and J usage is TRBJ1-1; D might be TRBD1 (6 bases). The CDR3 spans 13 residues. Trimming cost V 7 bases and J 7 bases, with 16 bases left between them. Germline V gives CDR1 MDHEN, CDR2 SYDVKM.

The chain is built from TRBV5-1 and TRBJ1-1, with unresolved D. The CDR3 loop spans 14 amino acids. V shed 5 bases and J shed 1 base, with 12 bases lying between them. Germline values: CDR1 SGHRS, CDR2 YFSETQ. The chain's CDR3 is CASRIEPSNTEAFF. The CDR3 DNA sequence: TGCGCCAGCAGAATAGAGCCTTCGAACACTGAAGCTTTCTTT.

This clone was found many times. This chain links TRBV11-2 with TRBJ2-3, with 7 bases aligning to TRBD1. V lost 5 bases, J lost 6 bases, and 8 bases stayed unmatched. Germline-derived CDR1 and CDR2 are SGHAT and FQNNGV. The CDR3 consists of 14 residues. This CDR3 reads CASSLGQHRDTQYF. The CDR3 DNA follows: TGTGCCAGCAGCCTGGGACAGCACAGGGATACGCAGTATTTT.

This chain joins TRBV7-2 and TRBJ2-7, with TRBD1 matching 7 bases. CDR1 is SGHTA and CDR2 is FQGNSA in the germline V gene. The CDR3 has 14 amino acids. Trimming at V came to 2 bases and at J to 3 bases, leaving 4 bases not matched to a gene. The CDR3, as DNA: TGTGCCAGCAGCTTAAGACAGGGAGACTACGAGCAGTACTTC. It encodes CASSLRQGDYEQYF.

This chain links TRBV5-4 with TRBJ2-7; D is perhaps TRBD2 (6 bases). The CDR3 spans 16 residues. Trimming pared 0 bases from V and 0 bases from J, leaving 13 bases between. Per the germline V gene, CDR1 is SGHNT and CDR2 is YYREEE (reference sequence). In DNA form, the CDR3 reads TGTGCCAGCAGCTTGGGTGGAGGGAGGAGCTCCTACGAGCAGTACTTC. Translating gives CASSLGGGRSSYEQYF.

The gene calls are TRBV14 and TRBJ2-7, with D possibly TRBD1 on 5 matching bases. V lost 4 bases and J lost 5, with 12 bases in between. From germline, CDR1 is SGHDN and CDR2 FVKESK. The CDR3 covers 13 residues. Here the CDR3 DNA reads TGTGCCAGCAGCCTTTGGTGGGGCCACGAGCAGTACTTC. Protein sequence: CASSLWWGHEQYF.

This clone showed up just a few times. The chain combines TRBV18 with TRBJ2-7; D not resolved. The CDR3 sequence is 16 residues long. V gave up 3 bases and J gave up 6 bases, with 21 bases separating them. CDR1 is KGHSH and CDR2 is LQKENI in the germline V gene. CDR3 DNA: TGTGCCAGCTCACCCTCCCTAGGATCGGCGCTTTCCGAGCAGTACTTC. It encodes CASSPSLGSALSEQYF.

This chain joins TRBV7-8 and TRBJ1-3; D is unresolved. There are 15 residues in the CDR3. The germline V and J ends were trimmed by 6 bases and 0 bases, with 12 bases remaining between them. Germline CDR1 SGHVS, CDR2 FQNEAQ. CDR3 loop: CASSPLSVSGNTIYF. In DNA, the CDR3 is TGTGCCAGCAGTCCCTTATCCGTCTCTGGAAACACCATATATTTT.

The V call is TRBV28, the J call TRBJ2-1, with 8 nucleotides matching TRBD1. The germline V gene has CDR1 MDHEN and CDR2 SYDVKM. Germline trimming cut 6 bases from V and 2 bases from J; bases unmatched to any gene: 6. The CDR3 covers 15 residues. The CDR3 DNA follows: TGTGCCAGCAGGCCTACAGGGGGTGCCTACAATGAGCAGTTCTTC. Its translation: CASRPTGGAYNEQFF.

The genes are TRBV28 and TRBJ1-1; D is unresolved. V was trimmed by 5 bases and J by 0 bases, leaving 13 bases between them. CDR1 is MDHEN and CDR2 is SYDVKM in the germline V gene. CDR3 length: 15 residues. The CDR3 sequence: CASSPSRLLNTEAFF. In nucleotides, the CDR3 is TGTGCCAGCAGTCCCAGTAGACTACTGAACACTGAAGCTTTCTTT.

This clone has a handful of counts. V usage is TRBV11-3 and J usage is TRBJ2-2; 10 bases are a match to TRBD1. With 2 bases clipped from V and 1 base from J, the junction kept 1 base outside the gene matches. CDR3 length: 16 amino acids. Germline CDR1 reads SGHNT; CDR2 reads YENEEA. For the CDR3, the DNA is TGTGCCAGCAGCTTACGGACAGGGGGGAACACCGGGGAGCTGTTTTTT. Residues: CASSLRTGGNTGELFF.

The chain carries TRBV6-5 and TRBJ1-6, with TRBD1 matching 7 bases. Trimming cost V 7 bases and J 7 bases; bases outside gene matches: 10. Germline assignment: CDR1 MNHEY and CDR2 SVGAGI. The length of the CDR3 is 15 residues. This CDR3 reads CASNLGTARNSPLHF. Written as DNA, the CDR3 is TGTGCCAGCAACCTCGGGACAGCCAGGAATTCACCCCTCCACTTT.

The chain has TRBV25-1 and TRBJ1-2; D unresolved. Trimming removed 3 bases from V and 1 base from J, with 9 bases in between. The germline V gene encodes CDR1 MGHDK and CDR2 SYGVNS. The CDR3 is 14 residues long. Here the CDR3 reads CASSDATGNYGYTF. The CDR3 DNA reads TGTGCCAGCAGTGACGCGACGGGTAACTATGGCTACACCTTC.

This chain connects TRBV10-2 to TRBJ2-7, with 12 bases fitting TRBD2. CDR3 length: 15 residues. With 6 bases clipped from V and 4 bases from J, the junction kept 7 bases outside the gene matches. CDR1 and CDR2 from the germline V gene are WSHSY and SAAADI. DNA for the CDR3: TGCGCCAGCAGGGAGACTAGCGGGAGTAGGTACGAGCAGTACTTC. Its translation: CASRETSGSRYEQYF.

Concerning this clone itself: Other DNA sequences in the same sample also yield this CDR3. This chain joins TRBV18 and TRBJ2-3, with 10 bases aligning to TRBD1. CDR1 and CDR2 (germline): KGHSH, LQKENI. V shed 6 bases and J 3 bases; nucleotides not matched to a gene: 3. The CDR3 has 14 amino acids. In DNA form, the CDR3 reads TGTGCCAGCTCCCGGACAGGGGGAACAGATACGCAGTATTTT. Amino acid sequence: CASSRTGGTDTQYF.